This TCR beta chain was recovered during a study of T cell clones after liver transplantation. As for the study in general: Post-transplant blood was tracked for graft-donor-reactive T cell clones identified in a pre-transplant mixed lymphocyte reaction.

V shed 4 bases, J shed 7 bases, and the junction held 6 bases outside the gene matches. This CDR3 spans 16 amino acids. Germline lookup yields CDR1 SGHRS and CDR2 YFSETQ. TCRbeta sequences of proliferating CFSE-low MLR cells were labeled alloreactive. As for this clone: The antigen is undetermined.

Broader study findings: In most of the 8 subjects, circulating graft-donor-reactive CD4 TCRbeta sequences fell significantly after transplant.

This table comes from immunoSEQ multiplex PCR, and its TCRdb copy is limited to in-frame clones, with some not included. This table has over 1,000 clones, about 53% appearing once. The receptor comes from a human patient who received a liver transplant. A subset of T cells may come from the graft donor. The V gene is TRBV5-1, the J gene TRBJ2-1, with TRBD2 identical over 15 bases. What was sequenced was CD4+ T cells from cultured PBMCs. The CDR3 DNA is TGCGCCAGCAGCGGGACCGGGACTAGCGGGGGGAATGAGCAGTTCTTC. It is translated as CASSGTGTSGGNEQFF.